This passage covers 14 T cell receptor beta chains from one sample sequenced in a study of cytomegalovirus exposure and HLA in healthy donors. A multiplex PCR was run with 60 Vbeta primers and 13 Jbeta primers. Method: immunoSEQ multiplex PCR; TCRdb's copy keeps in-frame clones and lacks some. In the table there are around 150,000 clones, roughly 85% of which are singletons. Sequencing was performed on PBMCs. Receptors originate from a middle-aged man in good health and CMV-seropositive.

This clone was detected only once. The V call is TRBV6-1, the J call TRBJ2-2; 10 positions match TRBD2. Trimming at V came to 6 bases and at J to 4 bases, leaving 5 bases not matched to a gene. The CDR3 loop spans 15 amino acids. The germline gives CDR1 MNHNS, CDR2 SASEGT. The CDR3 reads CASRGPSGSTGELFF. The DNA for the CDR3 is TGTGCCAGCAGGGGGCCTAGCGGGAGCACCGGGGAGCTGTTTTTT.

This clone was recorded once. The chain couples TRBV5-1 to TRBJ1-6; D possibly corresponds to TRBD1 (5 bases). The CDR3 covers 16 residues. The germline CDR1 and CDR2 sequences are SGHRS and YFSETQ. Trimming took 4 bases from V and 8 from J, leaving 19 bases between them. The CDR3 is CASSVTGAGGDSPLHF. The CDR3 DNA reads as TGCGCCAGCAGCGTAACCGGGGCGGGGGGAGATTCACCCCTCCACTTT. The full variable domain, with the rest looked up from reference TRBV5-1 and TRBJ1-6, is KAGVTQTPRYLIKTRGQQVTLSCSPISGHRSVSWYQQTPGQGLQFLFEYFSETQRNKGNFPGRFSGRQFSNSRSEMNVSTLELGDSALYLCASSVTGAGGDSPLHFGNGTRLTVT.

This sequence joins TRBV5-1 and TRBJ2-2, with D possibly being TRBD2 (5 bases). The V gene lost 4 bases and the J gene lost 0 bases, with 10 bases spanning the gap. Germline values: CDR1 SGHRS, CDR2 YFSETQ. The CDR3 is made up of 15 amino acids. The CDR3 coding sequence is TGCGCCAGCAGCCCTACGGGGTCGAACACCGGGGAGCTGTTTTTT. It translates to CASSPTGSNTGELFF.

In its sample, this clone was seen a few times. The rearrangement uses TRBV2 and TRBJ2-5, with D possibly matching TRBD1 (5 bases). Trimming stripped 6 bases from V and 2 bases from J, with 10 bases between. The CDR3 loop spans 13 amino acids. Germline V CDR1 and CDR2: SNHLY, FYNNEI. The CDR3 DNA sequence: TGTGCCAGCAGCCTTCAGGGTCAAGAGACCCAGTACTTC. Protein: CASSLQGQETQYF.

DNA for the CDR3: TGTGCCAGCAGCTTCTCGGCCGGGGAGACCCAGTACTTC. Translating it yields CASSFSAGETQYF. This chain uses TRBV11-3 with TRBJ2-5; D ambiguous. Trimming pared 3 bases from V and 5 bases from J, leaving 10 bases between. CDR1 SGHNT and CDR2 YENEEA come from the germline V gene. The CDR3 has 13 residues.

This clone was observed a few times. J is TRBJ2-7 and V is TRBV7-8; weak D call: TRBD2 (6 bases). The length of the CDR3 is 15 residues. V was clipped by 4 bases and J by 6 bases, with 19 bases between them. Per the germline V gene, CDR1 is SGHVS and CDR2 is FQNEAQ. CDR3 DNA sequence: TGTGCCAGCAGCTATGCTGGGCAGGGAGGTCGCGAGCAGTACTTC. It is translated as CASSYAGQGGREQYF.

This clone showed up just once. This chain joins TRBV6-1 and TRBJ2-7; D might be TRBD1 (6 bases). Per the germline V gene, CDR1 is MNHNS and CDR2 is SASEGT. V lost 2 bases and J 4 bases, leaving 15 bases between the germline ends. This CDR3 contains 15 residues. The CDR3 DNA reads as TGTGCCAGCAGTGAAAGAGGACAGCCCGGGTACGAGCAGTACTTC. Translation gives CASSERGQPGYEQYF.

V is TRBV5-1 and J is TRBJ1-1, with D unclear. Trimming removed 1 base from V and 0 bases from J, with 7 bases in between. CDR3 length: 14 residues. From germline, CDR1 is SGHRS and CDR2 YFSETQ. The chain's CDR3 is CASSLRRLNTEAFF. CDR3 DNA sequence: TGCGCCAGCAGCTTGCGGCGGCTGAACACTGAAGCTTTCTTT. The whole variable domain, remainder taken from reference TRBV5-1 and TRBJ1-1, is KAGVTQTPRYLIKTRGQQVTLSCSPISGHRSVSWYQQTPGQGLQFLFEYFSETQRNKGNFPGRFSGRQFSNSRSEMNVSTLELGDSALYLCASSLRRLNTEAFFGQGTRLTVV.

The DNA for the CDR3 is TGTGCCAGCAGCTTCTCCCCAACCGGGAGGGACGCCCCAGATACGCAGTATTTT. This codes for CASSFSPTGRDAPDTQYF. V usage is TRBV7-6 and J usage is TRBJ2-3; TRBD2 matches at 8 bases. Trimming at V came to 3 bases and at J to 4 bases, leaving 15 bases not matched to a gene. Looked up from germline, CDR1 is SGHVS and CDR2 is FNYEAQ. CDR3 length: 18 amino acids.

This sequence joins TRBV9 and TRBJ2-3, with D possibly TRBD1 on 5 matching bases. CDR3 length equals 16 residues. V was shortened by 4 bases and J by 3 bases, with 18 bases between the two germline ends. Germline V lookup: CDR1 SGDLS, CDR2 YYNGEE. For the CDR3, the DNA is TGTGCCAGCAGCCCCGACGGTCAGGGTGTAACAGATACGCAGTATTTT. It yields the protein CASSPDGQGVTDTQYF.

The chain links TRBV5-4 to TRBJ1-1; weak D call: TRBD1 (5 bases). Germline V lookup: CDR1 SGHNT, CDR2 YYREEE (reference sequence). The CDR3 runs 12 residues. Between the trimmed V and J ends, which lost 2 bases and 11 bases, there was a span of 13 bases. The CDR3 reads CASSFGTLRAFF. CDR3 nucleotide sequence: TGTGCCAGCAGCTTCGGGACTCTGAGGGCTTTCTTT.

This clone was seen once. This chain links TRBV5-4 with TRBJ1-3; unclear D gene. This CDR3 has 14 amino acids. The germline V gene encodes CDR1 SGHNT and CDR2 YYREEE (reference sequence). Trimming removed 1 base at V and 3 bases at J, with 8 bases between. CDR3 loop: CASSLSGDGNTIYF. For the CDR3, the DNA is TGTGCCAGCAGCTTGTCAGGTGATGGAAACACCATATATTTT.

Comments on this clone: This sample also contains other DNA sequences that code for the same CDR3. The chain has TRBV7-3 and TRBJ2-5, with D perhaps TRBD1 (5 bases). Germline-derived CDR1 and CDR2 are SGHTA and FQGTGA. The CDR3 length is 14 residues. V was cut by 5 bases and J by 1 base, with 11 bases left in between. The CDR3 protein is CASSPTGLQETQYF. The CDR3 DNA sequence: TGTGCCAGCAGCCCTACAGGCCTCCAAGAGACCCAGTACTTC.

This rearrangement joins TRBV4-1 to TRBJ1-2, with 12 bases identical to TRBD1. The CDR3 sequence is 17 residues long. Trimming removed 2 bases from V and 7 bases from J; junction bases left unmatched: 11. Germline values: CDR1 MGHRA, CDR2 YSYEKL. CDR3 sequence: CASSQLLGTGGAIGYTF. CDR3 in DNA: TGCGCCAGCAGCCAACTACTGGGGACAGGGGGCGCGATTGGCTACACCTTC.